The next 3 T cell receptor beta chains were all read from a single sample in a study of blood T cell repertoires in COVID-19. Some clones are missing from TCRdb's copy, which holds only in-frame ones; the method was immunoSEQ multiplex PCR. The sample has approximately 240,000 clones, more than 80% seen once. The sample was PBMCs or T cells enriched from blood (not recorded which). The receptor source for this set is a woman between 18 and 29 years old in a cohort exposed to, infected with or recovered from COVID-19 (not recorded which).

This chain links TRBV29-1 with TRBJ2-3, with D possibly being TRBD2 (6 bases). Germline V gene sequence: CDR1 SQVTM, CDR2 ANQGSEA. V lost 3 bases and J 6 bases, leaving 19 bases between the germline ends. This CDR3 region has 15 residues. In nucleotides, the CDR3 is TGCAGCGTTGAGATGTTTTCCGGGAGTGGCGATACGCAGTATTTT. This codes for CSVEMFSGSGDTQYF.

The gene calls are TRBV14 and TRBJ2-5; D call uncertain. V was trimmed by 2 bases and J by 1 base, leaving 5 bases between them. The CDR3 length is 13 residues. Germline loops: CDR1 SGHDN, CDR2 FVKESK. The CDR3 sequence is CASSQNSQETQYF. CDR3 in DNA: TGTGCCAGCAGCCAAAACTCCCAAGAGACCCAGTACTTC. Using reference TRBV14 and TRBJ2-5 for the parts outside the CDR3, the full variable domain is EAGVTQFPSHSVIEKGQTVTLRCDPISGHDNLYWYRRVMGKEIKFLLHFVKESKQDESGMPNNRFLAERTGGTYSTLKVQPAELEDSGVYFCASSQNSQETQYFGPGTRLLVL.

This sequence joins TRBV2 and TRBJ2-7; 11 positions match TRBD2. Germline CDR1 and CDR2: SNHLY and FYNNEI. The CDR3 runs 14 residues. The ends lost 7 bases at V and 2 bases at J; junction bases unmatched: 4. CDR3 sequence: CASTSSGGPYEQYF. Here the CDR3 DNA reads TGTGCCAGCACCTCTAGCGGGGGGCCCTACGAGCAGTACTTC.